This TCR beta chain is from a study of T-cell reconstitution after alpha-beta-depleted transplantation in children. Study-level results: One year after transplant, T-cell counts and diversity came mostly from newly produced T cells. Elevated TCRbeta diversity at day 60 was traced, in some patients, to surviving recipient T cells and thymic progenitors. After transplant, at about two months, alpha-beta T cells were reportedly derived from several hundred expanded graft clones.

The CDR3 is 12 residues long. Preparation of the TCRbeta library involved a method that used unique molecular identifiers. TCRdb ran MiXCR on the PCR reads and lists one entry per CDR3 protein. The sample contains around 450,000 distinct CDR3 sequences, over 9.5% of which appear only once. This clonotype has just a few counts. No antigen is known for it. This material consisted of PBMCs, taken before TCRalphabeta/CD19-depleted stem cell transplant. This TCR derives from a child aged 2 to 9 with inherited bone marrow failure, due to receive a stem cell transplant. The gene calls are TRBV21-1 and TRBJ2-7. TRBV21-1 is a listed pseudogene. CDR3 DNA sequence: TGTGCCAGCAGCAAAGTTTGGTCCGAGCAGTACTTC. Translation: CASSKVWSEQYF.